At least ten counts were recorded for the clone carrying this T cell receptor beta chain. The antigen remains unidentified. Germline CDR1 reads MNHEY; CDR2 reads SVGAGI. The CDR3 loop spans 14 amino acids. The trim removed 3 bases at V and 4 bases at J, leaving 4 bases unmatched. Amplified TCR beta CDR3 regions were obtained using RNA transcripts as template. The authors performed first-round RT-PCR with HTBI primers and then a second-round multiplex PCR. TCRdb passed the multiplex PCR reads through MiXCR, listing each CDR3 protein once. This repertoire shows 680,000 or so distinct CDR3 sequences, 20% to 25% found once; its top ten account for 7.1%. The authors defined stable hyperthyroidism as no ophthalmopathy within 18 months of follow-up. This sample is part of a study of Graves' ophthalmopathy and Graves' hyperthyroidism. The study's findings and limits: The blood repertoire also included most expanded thyroid clonotypes above 0.001 frequency. With a specificity of 72.22% and a sensitivity of 70% to 71%, the model predicted ophthalmopathy progression.

J is TRBJ2-5 and V is TRBV6-5, with 8 bases lining up with TRBD1. The TCR sequence derives from a woman younger than 30 with stable Graves' hyperthyroidism. Some clones in this sample may be carry-over from other donors' samples. Sequencing used peripheral blood. CDR3 loop: CASSYSGTGETQYF. CDR3 in DNA: TGTGCCAGCAGTTATTCCGGGACAGGAGAGACCCAGTACTTC.